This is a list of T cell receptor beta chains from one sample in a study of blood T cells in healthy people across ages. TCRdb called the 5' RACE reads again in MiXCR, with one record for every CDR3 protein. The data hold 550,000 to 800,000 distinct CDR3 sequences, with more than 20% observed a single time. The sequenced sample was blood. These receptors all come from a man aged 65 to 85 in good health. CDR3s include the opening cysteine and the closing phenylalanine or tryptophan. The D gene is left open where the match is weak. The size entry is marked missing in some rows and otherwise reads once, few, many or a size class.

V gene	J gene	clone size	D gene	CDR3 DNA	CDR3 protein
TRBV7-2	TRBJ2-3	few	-	TGTGCCAGCAGCCCAGCCAGTGGGCGATTGGCAGATACGCAGTATTTT	CASSPASGRLADTQYF
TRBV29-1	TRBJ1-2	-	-	TGCAGCGTGTTCTCAGCAGTAAACTATGGCTACACCTTC	CSVFSAVNYGYTF
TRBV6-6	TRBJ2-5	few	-	TGTGCCAGCAGTTATCCAACTGAGACCCAGTACTTC	CASSYPTETQYF
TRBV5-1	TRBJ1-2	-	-	TGCGCCAGCAGCTCGGACAGCTATAACTATGGCTACACCTTC	CASSSDSYNYGYTF
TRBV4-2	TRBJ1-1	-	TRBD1	TGTGCCAGCAGCCAAATTCAGGACAGGGGGCGGAGGAAAACTGAAGCTTTCTTT	CASSQIQDRGRRKTEAFF
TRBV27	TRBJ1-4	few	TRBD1	TGTGCCAGCGGACCCTGGGCAGGGGGGAATGAAAAACTGTTTTTT	CASGPWAGGNEKLFF
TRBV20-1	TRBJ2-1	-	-	TGCAGTGCTAACCGGGTCTACAATGAGCAGTTCTTC	CSANRVYNEQFF
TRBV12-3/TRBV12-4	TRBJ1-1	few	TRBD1	TGTGCCAGCAGCAAACAGGGGTTTGAAGCTTTCTTT	CASSKQGFEAFF
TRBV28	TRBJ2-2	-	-	TGTGCCAGCAGCTCAATTAGGCCGCCCGGGGAGCTGTTTTTT	CASSSIRPPGELFF
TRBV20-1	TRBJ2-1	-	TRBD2	TGCAGTGCTAGCGGGAGGGCCCCCAATGAGCAGTTCTTC	CSASGRAPNEQFF
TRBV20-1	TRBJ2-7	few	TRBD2	TGCAGTGCTTCAGCGGCTAGCGGTTACGAGCAGTACTTC	CSASAASGYEQYF
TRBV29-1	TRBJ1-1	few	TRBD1	TGCAGCGTTGGACAGGGAATTTCAAGCACTGAAGCTTTCTTT	CSVGQGISSTEAFF
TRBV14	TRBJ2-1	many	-	TGTGCCAGCAGCCAGTCCCTCGGGCAGTTCTTC	CASSQSLGQFF
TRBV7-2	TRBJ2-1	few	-	TGTGCCAGCAGACACGGGCCTGACTACAATGAGCAGTTCTTC	CASRHGPDYNEQFF
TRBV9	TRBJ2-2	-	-	TGTGCCAGCAGCGTAGAACCGAACACCGGGGAGCTGTTTTTT	CASSVEPNTGELFF
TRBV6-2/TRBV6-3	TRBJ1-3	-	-	TGTGCCAGCAGTTACTCGCCGGGACGACGGTTCTCTGGAAACACCATATATTTT	CASSYSPGRRFSGNTIYF
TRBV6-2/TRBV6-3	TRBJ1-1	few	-	TGTGCCAGCACCCCAAGGCCCAATATGAACACTGAAGCTTTCTTT	CASTPRPNMNTEAFF
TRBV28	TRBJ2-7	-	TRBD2	TGTGCCAGCAGTTTAACACTCCGCGGGAGTTACGAGCAGTACTTC	CASSLTLRGSYEQYF
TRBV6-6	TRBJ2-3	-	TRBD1	TGTGCCAGCAGTGGAGGGACAGGGGGAGCCACAGATACGCAGTATTTT	CASSGGTGGATDTQYF
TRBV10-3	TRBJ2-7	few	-	TGTGCCATCAGTGCTAGTCCCATATACGAGCAGTACTTC	CAISASPIYEQYF
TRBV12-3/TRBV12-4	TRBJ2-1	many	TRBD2	TGTGCCAGCGGCGATTCGGGGATAGCGGGAGTGCGCCTTACGGATGAGCAGTTCTTC	CASGDSGIAGVRLTDEQFF
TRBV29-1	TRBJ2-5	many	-	TGCAGCGTTGAACGGGGGTCGGAGACCCAGTACTTC	CSVERGSETQYF
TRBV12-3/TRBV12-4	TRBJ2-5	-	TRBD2	TGTGCCAGCATGGCTAGCGGGAGGGCCATACAAGAGACCCAGTACTTC	CASMASGRAIQETQYF
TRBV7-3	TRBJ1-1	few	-	TGTGCCAGCAGCACAGAAAGGGGTACTGAAGCTTTCTTT	CASSTERGTEAFF
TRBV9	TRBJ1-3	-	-	TGTGCCAGCAGCCTATCCGGACCAACGACTGGAAACACCATATATTTT	CASSLSGPTTGNTIYF
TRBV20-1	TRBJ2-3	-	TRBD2	TGCAGTGCGCGACGAGCGGGAGAGGGCACAGATACGCAGTATTTT	CSARRAGEGTDTQYF
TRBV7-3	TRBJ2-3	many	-	TGTGCCAGCAGCTTAGCAGGGCTGGGCACAGATACGCAGTATTTT	CASSLAGLGTDTQYF
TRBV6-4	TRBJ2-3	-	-	TGTGCCAGCAGTGACTCGGGACACCGCACAGGTACGCAGTATTTT	CASSDSGHRTGTQYF
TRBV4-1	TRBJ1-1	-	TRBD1	TGCGCCAGCAGCCAAGATCAACCGGGGACAGGGGGCGCAAAGGGGGGAGCTTTCTTT	CASSQDQPGTGGAKGGAFF
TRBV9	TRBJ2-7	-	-	TGTGCCAGCAGCGTAGTTGGGTATGGCGAGCAGTACTTC	CASSVVGYGEQYF
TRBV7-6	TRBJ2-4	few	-	TGTGCCAGCAGCGAGGGCCTTCGGAACATTCAGTACTTC	CASSEGLRNIQYF
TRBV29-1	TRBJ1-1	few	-	TGCAGCGTTGAAAGGTCGAGTGCTGAAGCTTTCTTT	CSVERSSAEAFF
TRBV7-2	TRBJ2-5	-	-	TGTGCCAGCAGCTTAATGGGGGGCCGGGAGACCCAGTACTTC	CASSLMGGRETQYF
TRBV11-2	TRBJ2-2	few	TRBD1	TGTGCCAGCAGCGGAGACAGGGGGTCGATCGGGGAGCTGTTTTTT	CASSGDRGSIGELFF
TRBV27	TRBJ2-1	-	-	TGTGCCAGCAGTTTTGGGACTGGGGATTACAATGAGCAGTTCTTC	CASSFGTGDYNEQFF
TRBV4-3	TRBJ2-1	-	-	TGCGCCAGCAGCCAAGATTCCCACCCGGACTCCTACAATGAGCAGTTCTTC	CASSQDSHPDSYNEQFF
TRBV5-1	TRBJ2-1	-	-	TGCGCCAGCACAGGGTACGGGCCGAAGAGAATTGATGAGCAGTTCTTC	CASTGYGPKRIDEQFF
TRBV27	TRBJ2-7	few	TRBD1	TGTGCCAGCGGAACCGGGACAGGCTACGAGCAGTACTTC	CASGTGTGYEQYF
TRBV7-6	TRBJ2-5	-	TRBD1	TGTGCCAGCAGCACAGGCCGGACAGGGGTAGAGACCCAGTACTTC	CASSTGRTGVETQYF
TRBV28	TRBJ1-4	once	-	TGTGCCAGCAGTGTCGCGAGTGAAAAACTGTTTTTT	CASSVASEKLFF
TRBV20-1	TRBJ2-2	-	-	TGCAGTGCTAGTCTATTCACCAACACCGGGGAGCTGTTTTTT	CSASLFTNTGELFF
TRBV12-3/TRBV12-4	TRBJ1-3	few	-	TGTGCCAGCAGTTTGTCAGGGGAGAGAAACACCATATATTTT	CASSLSGERNTIYF
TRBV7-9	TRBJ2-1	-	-	TGTGCCAGCAGCTTAGTAACGGAGTATGAGCAGTTCTTC	CASSLVTEYEQFF
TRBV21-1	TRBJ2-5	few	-	TGTGCCAGCAGCAAGGGGAGGGAGACAGGGAAAGAGACCCAGTACTTC	CASSKGRETGKETQYF
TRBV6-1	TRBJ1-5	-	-	TGTGCCAGCAGTGAATTCGATCAGCCCCAGCATTTT	CASSEFDQPQHF
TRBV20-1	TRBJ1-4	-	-	TGCAGTGCCGAGGTCGGATCAACTAATGAAAAACTGTTTTTT	CSAEVGSTNEKLFF
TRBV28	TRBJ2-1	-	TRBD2	TGTGCCAGCAGACGAAGCGGGAGGGTCATCAATGAGCAGTTCTTC	CASRRSGRVINEQFF
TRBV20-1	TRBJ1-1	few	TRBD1	TGCAGTGCTAGGTTGACAGGGAGGATCACTGAAGCTTTCTTT	CSARLTGRITEAFF